Listed below are T cell receptor beta chains from one sample, sequenced in a study of cytomegalovirus exposure and HLA in healthy donors. Profiling relied on immunoSEQ multiplex PCR, and the TCRdb table lists in-frame clones only, not all of them. The sample has 50,000 to 70,000 clones, just under 75% seen once. What was sequenced was PBMCs. These receptors all stem from a man younger than 45 in good health and CMV-seropositive. Each CDR3 is given with its conserved first and last residue. The D gene is left open where the match is weak. Size is omitted from some rows. Given values are once, few, many or a class for expanded clones.

>TRBJ1-1|-|TRBV28|-
CASSLVQGPEAFF
TGTGCCAGCAGTTTAGTCCAGGGCCCTGAAGCTTTCTTT
>TRBJ2-1|TRBD2|TRBV6-5|-
CASSYSPGLKDNEQFF
TGTGCCAGCAGTTACTCCCCGGGACTAAAAGACAATGAGCAGTTCTTC
>TRBJ2-1|-|TRBV27|-
CASSLGEGQKYNEQFF
TGTGCCAGCAGCCTCGGTGAGGGCCAGAAATACAATGAGCAGTTCTTC
>TRBJ2-7|-|TRBV7-3|-
CASSSYGGSSYEQYF
TGTGCCAGCAGCTCCTACGGGGGTAGCTCCTACGAGCAGTACTTC
>TRBJ2-3|-|TRBV2|-
CASSEGHHTDTQYF
TGTGCCAGCAGTGAGGGACACCACACAGATACGCAGTATTTT
>TRBJ2-7|-|TRBV7-9|-
CASSSGTNPYEQYF
TGTGCCAGCAGCTCCGGGACAAATCCCTACGAGCAGTACTTC
>TRBJ1-5|TRBD1|TRBV29-1|-
CSVTTPGQGNQPQHF
TGCAGCGTGACCACCCCGGGACAGGGGAATCAGCCCCAGCATTTT
>TRBJ2-2|TRBD2|TRBV11-2|once
CASSRTSGGNTGELFF
TGTGCCAGCAGTAGGACTAGCGGGGGGAACACCGGGGAGCTGTTTTTT
>TRBJ1-6|-|TRBV30|-
CAWSVPDRSNSPLHF
TGTGCCTGGAGTGTTCCCGACAGGAGTAATTCACCCCTCCACTTT
>TRBJ1-5|TRBD1|TRBV19|once
CASSIRARTGSNQPQHF
TGTGCCAGTAGTATAAGGGCCAGGACAGGTAGCAATCAGCCCCAGCATTTT
>TRBJ1-5|-|TRBV7-9|-
CASSNTTGIQRSQPQHF
TGTGCCAGCAGCAATACCACGGGGATCCAAAGGAGTCAGCCCCAGCATTTT
>TRBJ1-1|TRBD1|TRBV2|-
CASSGTGGHDFF
TGTGCCAGCAGTGGGACAGGGGGTCACGATTTCTTT
>TRBJ2-1|-|TRBV28|few
CASLGNEQFF
TGTGCCAGCCTCGGTAATGAGCAGTTCTTC
>TRBJ2-1|TRBD2|TRBV5-6|few
CASSRVGLAGDSSYNEQFF
TGTGCCAGCAGTCGCGTAGGACTAGCGGGGGATAGCTCCTACAATGAGCAGTTCTTC
>TRBJ2-2|TRBD1|TRBV9|once
CASSHGQGSANTGELFF
TGTGCCAGCAGCCATGGACAGGGCTCCGCGAACACCGGGGAGCTGTTTTTT
>TRBJ2-3|-|TRBV27|-
CASSLSKGVLTDTQYF
TGTGCCAGCAGTTTATCGAAGGGGGTCCTCACAGATACGCAGTATTTT
>TRBJ2-6|-|TRBV4-1|-
CASSSYFSGANVLTF
TGCGCCAGCAGCTCCTACTTCTCTGGGGCCAACGTCCTGACTTTC
>TRBJ1-6|TRBD1|TRBV15|-
CATSRERQGNSPLHF
TGTGCCACCAGCAGAGAGAGACAGGGAAATTCACCCCTCCACTTT
>TRBJ2-5|TRBD2|TRBV7-2|-
CASSLRGTSVLETQYF
TGTGCCAGCAGCCTACGGGGGACTAGCGTCTTAGAGACCCAGTACTTC
>TRBJ1-6|TRBD1|TRBV29-1|once
CSVRSGTANNSPLHF
TGCAGCGTTCGTTCTGGGACAGCCAATAATTCACCCCTCCACTTT
>TRBJ2-3|TRBD1|TRBV5-1|-
CASSSLRDRGGSDTQYF
TGCGCCAGCAGCAGCTTGCGGGACAGGGGTGGGTCAGATACGCAGTATTTT
>TRBJ1-5|TRBD1|TRBV18|-
CASSPGQAPQPQHF
TGTGCCAGCTCACCGGGACAGGCTCCTCAGCCCCAGCATTTT
>TRBJ2-2|-|TRBV5-5|few
CASSLRALNTGELFF
TGTGCCAGCAGCTTAAGAGCATTGAACACCGGGGAGCTGTTTTTT
>TRBJ1-1|-|TRBV5-1|-
CASRTQGQNTEAFF
TGCGCCAGCAGAACCCAGGGGCAGAACACTGAAGCTTTCTTT
>TRBJ1-2|TRBD1|TRBV29-1|-
CSVDRGEGYTF
TGCAGCGTTGACAGGGGGGAAGGCTACACCTTC
>TRBJ1-4|-|TRBV2|few
CASGRELREKLFF
TGTGCCAGCGGGAGGGAGCTTCGGGAAAAACTGTTTTTT
>TRBJ1-4|TRBD1|TRBV6-5|-
CASREGQGYEKLFF
TGTGCCAGCAGGGAGGGACAGGGCTACGAAAAACTGTTTTTT
>TRBJ1-2|-|TRBV5-1|-
CASSEVARGGYTF
TGCGCCAGCAGCGAGGTCGCACGCGGTGGCTACACCTTC
>TRBJ1-2|-|TRBV19|-
CASSIGLSNYGYTF
TGTGCCAGTAGTATCGGGTTATCCAACTATGGCTACACCTTC
>TRBJ1-2|TRBD1|TRBV7-9|-
CASSLGGGSSYTF
TGTGCCAGCAGCTTAGGAGGGGGCAGTAGCTACACCTTC
>TRBJ2-7|-|TRBV7-6|-
CASSVQNPYEQYF
TGTGCCAGCAGCGTACAGAACCCATACGAGCAGTACTTC
>TRBJ2-2|-|TRBV5-1|-
CASSTTTGELFF
TGCGCCAGCAGCACCACAACCGGGGAGCTGTTTTTT
>TRBJ2-7|-|TRBV15|-
CATSNRATYEQYF
TGTGCCACCAGCAACAGGGCGACCTACGAGCAGTACTTC
>TRBJ2-7|-|TRBV4-1|-
CASSQESPGSYEQYF
TGCGCCAGCAGCCAAGAAAGCCCGGGTTCCTACGAGCAGTACTTC
>TRBJ2-1|-|TRBV19|-
CASSPDTTNWQFF
TGTGCCAGTAGTCCCGACACAACAAATTGGCAGTTCTTC
>TRBJ1-6|-|TRBV6-5|-
CASSYTYSGPLHF
TGTGCCAGCAGTTACACCTACAGTGGACCCCTCCACTTT
>TRBJ2-5|TRBD2|TRBV29-1|-
CSVERGEGETQYF
TGCAGCGTTGAACGGGGGGAGGGAGAGACCCAGTACTTC
>TRBJ2-7|-|TRBV7-8|-
CASSLARGSGYEQYF
TGTGCCAGCAGCTTAGCGCGAGGTTCGGGCTACGAGCAGTACTTC
>TRBJ1-1|TRBD1|TRBV7-9|-
CASSRQGAALAAFF
TGTGCCAGCAGTCGACAGGGGGCTGCTCTGGCAGCTTTCTTT
>TRBJ1-4|TRBD1|TRBV4-3|few
CASSHTPPGQVNEKLFF
TGCGCCAGCAGCCACACGCCACCGGGACAGGTTAATGAAAAACTGTTTTTT
>TRBJ2-5|TRBD2|TRBV27|-
CAVERGGRKETQYF
TGTGCCGTGGAGCGGGGCGGCCGGAAAGAGACCCAGTACTTC
>TRBJ1-1|-|TRBV7-2|-
CASSFFPSHYSLDTEAFF
TGTGCCAGCAGCTTTTTCCCTTCCCACTATTCTCTGGACACTGAAGCTTTCTTT
>TRBJ2-7|-|TRBV15|-
CATSRESIRAGGFYEQYF
TGTGCCACCAGCAGAGAATCAATTCGGGCAGGGGGGTTCTACGAGCAGTACTTC
>TRBJ2-7|-|TRBV7-8|few
CASSLDLWRAGYEQYF
TGTGCCAGCAGCTTAGATCTCTGGAGGGCCGGATACGAGCAGTACTTC
>TRBJ2-2|TRBD1|TRBV11-3|-
CASSSGTANTGELFF
TGTGCCAGCAGCTCCGGGACAGCGAACACCGGGGAGCTGTTTTTT
>TRBJ2-1|TRBD1|TRBV9|-
CASSRGTGRNEQFF
TGTGCCAGCAGCCGCGGGACAGGGCGGAATGAGCAGTTCTTC
>TRBJ1-1|-|TRBV6-1|few
CASSPGSPGTEAFF
TGTGCCAGCAGTCCGGGCTCCCCGGGAACCGAAGCTTTCTTT
>TRBJ2-3|-|TRBV6-4|-
CASSDGTSTDTQYF
TGTGCCAGCAGTGACGGGACTAGCACAGATACGCAGTATTTT
>TRBJ1-1|TRBD1|TRBV2|-
CASRPGTGLNSGMRTEAFF
TGTGCCAGCAGACCCGGGACAGGTCTTAATAGCGGTATGAGAACTGAAGCTTTCTTT
>TRBJ1-2|TRBD1|TRBV7-8|few
CASSPDRAGYTF
TGTGCCAGCAGCCCAGACAGGGCGGGCTACACCTTC
>TRBJ1-1|TRBD1|TRBV6-6|-
CASSPGQGVTEAFF
TGTGCCAGCAGTCCGGGACAGGGTGTTACTGAAGCTTTCTTT
>TRBJ1-3|TRBD1|TRBV29-1|-
CSVIRPLQGGGNTIYF
TGCAGCGTTATTCGCCCCCTTCAGGGGGGAGGAAACACCATATATTTT
>TRBJ1-1|-|TRBV7-8|-
CASSLAHYQSGNTEAFF
TGTGCCAGCAGCTTAGCACACTACCAAAGCGGGAACACTGAAGCTTTCTTT
>TRBJ1-1|TRBD1|TRBV27|-
CASSLTGAGGAFF
TGTGCCAGCAGCCTGACAGGGGCGGGGGGGGCTTTCTTT
>TRBJ2-3|-|TRBV9|-
CASSGRHLPTDTQYF
TGTGCCAGCAGCGGCCGACACCTACCCACAGATACGCAGTATTTT
>TRBJ1-1|-|TRBV6-5|-
CATGGGLGTEAFF
TGTGCCACCGGGGGGGGGCTGGGGACTGAAGCTTTCTTT
>TRBJ1-4|-|TRBV27|-
CASSLSPGARWKLFF
TGTGCCAGCAGTTTATCCCCAGGGGCGAGGTGGAAACTGTTTTTT
>TRBJ1-1|-|TRBV11-2|-
CASGKPEQGQNTEAFF
TGTGCCAGCGGCAAGCCCGAACAGGGCCAGAACACTGAAGCTTTCTTT
>TRBJ1-2|-|TRBV7-9|-
CASSLEDIANYGYTF
TGTGCCAGCAGCTTGGAGGATATAGCTAACTATGGCTACACCTTC
>TRBJ1-5|TRBD1|TRBV19|few
CASSIEDRAGQPQHF
TGTGCCAGTAGTATTGAAGACAGGGCAGGACAGCCCCAGCATTTT